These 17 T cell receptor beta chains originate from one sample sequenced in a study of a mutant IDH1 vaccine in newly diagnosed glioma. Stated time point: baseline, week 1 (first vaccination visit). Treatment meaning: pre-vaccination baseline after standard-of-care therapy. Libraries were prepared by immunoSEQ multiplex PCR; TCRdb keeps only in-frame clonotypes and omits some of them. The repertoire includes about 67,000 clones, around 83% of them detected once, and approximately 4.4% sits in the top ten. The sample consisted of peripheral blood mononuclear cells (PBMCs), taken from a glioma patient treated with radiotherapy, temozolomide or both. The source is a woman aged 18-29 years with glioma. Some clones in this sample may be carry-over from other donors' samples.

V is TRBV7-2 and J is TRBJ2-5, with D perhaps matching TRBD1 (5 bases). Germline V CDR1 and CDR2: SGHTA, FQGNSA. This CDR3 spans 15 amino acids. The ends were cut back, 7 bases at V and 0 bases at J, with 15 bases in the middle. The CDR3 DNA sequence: TGTGCCAGCACCCCCAGGGCTACAAACCAAGAGACCCAGTACTTC. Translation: CASTPRATNQETQYF.

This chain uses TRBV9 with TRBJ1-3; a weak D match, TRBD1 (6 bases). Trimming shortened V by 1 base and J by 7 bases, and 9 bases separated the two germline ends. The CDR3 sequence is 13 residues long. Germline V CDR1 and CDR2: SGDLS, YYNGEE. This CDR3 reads CASSVSGGNTIYF. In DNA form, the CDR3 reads TGTGCCAGCAGCGTATCTGGGGGCAACACCATATATTTT.

CDR3 coding DNA: TGTGCCAGTAGTATTATAGGGGCCGGAGGAAACACCATATATTTT. As protein: CASSIIGAGGNTIYF. This rearrangement joins TRBV19 to TRBJ1-3; perhaps TRBD1 as D (5 bases). The CDR3 runs 15 residues. Germline V CDR1 and CDR2: LNHDA, SQIVND (reference sequence). Trimming took off 3 bases at V and 4 bases at J, with 13 bases between the two ends.

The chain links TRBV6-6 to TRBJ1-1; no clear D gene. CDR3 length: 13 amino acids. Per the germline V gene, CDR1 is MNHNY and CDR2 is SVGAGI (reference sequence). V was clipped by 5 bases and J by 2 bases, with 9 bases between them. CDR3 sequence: CASSGGGNTEAFF. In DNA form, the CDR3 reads TGTGCCAGCAGTGGTGGAGGCAACACTGAAGCTTTCTTT.

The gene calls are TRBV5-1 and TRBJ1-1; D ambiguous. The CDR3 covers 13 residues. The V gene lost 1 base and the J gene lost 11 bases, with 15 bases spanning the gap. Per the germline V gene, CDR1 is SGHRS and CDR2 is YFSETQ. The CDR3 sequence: CASSLPVLGEAFF. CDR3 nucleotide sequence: TGCGCCAGCAGCTTGCCAGTTTTGGGTGAGGCTTTCTTT.

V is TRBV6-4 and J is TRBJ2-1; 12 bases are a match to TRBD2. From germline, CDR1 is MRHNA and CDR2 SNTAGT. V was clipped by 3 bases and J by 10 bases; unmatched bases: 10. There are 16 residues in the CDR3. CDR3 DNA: TGTGCCAGCAGTGAGAGTCTAGCGGGAGGGCCGGGCGAGCAGTTCTTC. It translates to CASSESLAGGPGEQFF.

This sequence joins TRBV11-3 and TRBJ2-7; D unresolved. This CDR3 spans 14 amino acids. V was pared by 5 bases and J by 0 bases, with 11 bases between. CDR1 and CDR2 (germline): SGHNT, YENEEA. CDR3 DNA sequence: TGTGCCAGCAGCCCGTCAGGAACCTCCTACGAGCAGTACTTC. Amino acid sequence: CASSPSGTSYEQYF.

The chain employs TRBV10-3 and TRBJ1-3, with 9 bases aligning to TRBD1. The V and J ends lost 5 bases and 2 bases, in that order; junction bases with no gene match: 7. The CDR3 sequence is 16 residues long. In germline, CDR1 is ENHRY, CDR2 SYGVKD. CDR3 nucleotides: TGTGCCATCAGTTACCGACAGGGGGGGCCTGGAAACACCATATATTTT. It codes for CAISYRQGGPGNTIYF.

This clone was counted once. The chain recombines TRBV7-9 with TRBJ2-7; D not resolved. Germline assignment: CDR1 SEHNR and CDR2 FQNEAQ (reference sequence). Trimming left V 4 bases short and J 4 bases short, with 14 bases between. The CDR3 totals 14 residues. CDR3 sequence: CASSSRLGPYEQYF. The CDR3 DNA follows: TGTGCCAGCAGCTCTAGGCTTGGGCCTTACGAGCAGTACTTC.

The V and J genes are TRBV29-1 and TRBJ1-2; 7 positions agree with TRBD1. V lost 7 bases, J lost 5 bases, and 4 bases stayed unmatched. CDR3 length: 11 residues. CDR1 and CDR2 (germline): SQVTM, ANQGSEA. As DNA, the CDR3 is TGCAGCGGACAGGGCGGGTATGGCTACACCTTC. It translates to CSGQGGYGYTF.

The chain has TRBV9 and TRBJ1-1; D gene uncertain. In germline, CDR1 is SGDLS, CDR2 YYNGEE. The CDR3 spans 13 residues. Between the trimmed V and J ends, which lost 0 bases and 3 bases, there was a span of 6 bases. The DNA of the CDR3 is TGTGCCAGCAGCGTAGACCTGTACACTGAAGCTTTCTTT. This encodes CASSVDLYTEAFF. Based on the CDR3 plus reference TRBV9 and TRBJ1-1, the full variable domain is DSGVTQTPKHLITATGQRVTLRCSPRSGDLSVYWYQQSLDQGLQFLIQYYNGEERAKGNILERFSAQQFPDLHSELNLSSLELGDSALYFCASSVDLYTEAFFGQGTRLTVV.

The DNA of the CDR3 is TGTGCCTGGAGCTCTCCGAATGAGCAGTTCTTC. It is translated as CAWSSPNEQFF. This chain joins TRBV30 and TRBJ2-1; D gene uncertain. Germline V gene sequence: CDR1 GTSNPN, CDR2 SVGIG (reference sequence). The germline V and J ends were trimmed by 3 bases and 7 bases, with 7 bases remaining between them. The CDR3 is made up of 11 amino acids.

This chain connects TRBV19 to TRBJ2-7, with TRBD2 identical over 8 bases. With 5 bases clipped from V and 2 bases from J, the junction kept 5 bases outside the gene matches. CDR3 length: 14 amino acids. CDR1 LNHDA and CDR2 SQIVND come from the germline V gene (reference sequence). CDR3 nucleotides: TGTGCCAGTAGTCTAGGCGGGGGGCCCTACGAGCAGTACTTC. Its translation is CASSLGGGPYEQYF.

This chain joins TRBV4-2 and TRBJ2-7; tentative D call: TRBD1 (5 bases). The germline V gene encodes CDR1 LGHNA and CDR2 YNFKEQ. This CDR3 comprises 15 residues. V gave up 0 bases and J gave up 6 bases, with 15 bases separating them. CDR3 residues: CASSQEGLEDIEQYF. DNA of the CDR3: TGTGCCAGCAGCCAAGAGGGGCTGGAAGACATCGAGCAGTACTTC.

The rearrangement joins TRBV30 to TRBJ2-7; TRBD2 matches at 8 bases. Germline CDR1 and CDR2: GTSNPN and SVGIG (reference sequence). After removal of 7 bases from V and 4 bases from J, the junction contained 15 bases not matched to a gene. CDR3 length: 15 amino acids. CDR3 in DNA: TGTGCCTCATGGACACCCGGGACTAGTAATTACGAGCAGTACTTC. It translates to CASWTPGTSNYEQYF.

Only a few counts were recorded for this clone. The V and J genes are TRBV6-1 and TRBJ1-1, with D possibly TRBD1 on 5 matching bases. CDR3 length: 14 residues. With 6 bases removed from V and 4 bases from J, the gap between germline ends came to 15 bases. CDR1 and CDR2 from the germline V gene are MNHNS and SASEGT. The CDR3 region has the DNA TGTGCCAGCAGGGAGGGACGGTGGGGCACTGAAGCTTTCTTT. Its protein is CASREGRWGTEAFF.

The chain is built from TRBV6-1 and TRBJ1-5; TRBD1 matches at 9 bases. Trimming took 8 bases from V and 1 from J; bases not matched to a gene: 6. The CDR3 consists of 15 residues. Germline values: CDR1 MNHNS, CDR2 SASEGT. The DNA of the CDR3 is TGTGCCAGCTCACAGGGGGCTAAAAGCAATCAGCCCCAGCATTTT. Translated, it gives CASSQGAKSNQPQHF.